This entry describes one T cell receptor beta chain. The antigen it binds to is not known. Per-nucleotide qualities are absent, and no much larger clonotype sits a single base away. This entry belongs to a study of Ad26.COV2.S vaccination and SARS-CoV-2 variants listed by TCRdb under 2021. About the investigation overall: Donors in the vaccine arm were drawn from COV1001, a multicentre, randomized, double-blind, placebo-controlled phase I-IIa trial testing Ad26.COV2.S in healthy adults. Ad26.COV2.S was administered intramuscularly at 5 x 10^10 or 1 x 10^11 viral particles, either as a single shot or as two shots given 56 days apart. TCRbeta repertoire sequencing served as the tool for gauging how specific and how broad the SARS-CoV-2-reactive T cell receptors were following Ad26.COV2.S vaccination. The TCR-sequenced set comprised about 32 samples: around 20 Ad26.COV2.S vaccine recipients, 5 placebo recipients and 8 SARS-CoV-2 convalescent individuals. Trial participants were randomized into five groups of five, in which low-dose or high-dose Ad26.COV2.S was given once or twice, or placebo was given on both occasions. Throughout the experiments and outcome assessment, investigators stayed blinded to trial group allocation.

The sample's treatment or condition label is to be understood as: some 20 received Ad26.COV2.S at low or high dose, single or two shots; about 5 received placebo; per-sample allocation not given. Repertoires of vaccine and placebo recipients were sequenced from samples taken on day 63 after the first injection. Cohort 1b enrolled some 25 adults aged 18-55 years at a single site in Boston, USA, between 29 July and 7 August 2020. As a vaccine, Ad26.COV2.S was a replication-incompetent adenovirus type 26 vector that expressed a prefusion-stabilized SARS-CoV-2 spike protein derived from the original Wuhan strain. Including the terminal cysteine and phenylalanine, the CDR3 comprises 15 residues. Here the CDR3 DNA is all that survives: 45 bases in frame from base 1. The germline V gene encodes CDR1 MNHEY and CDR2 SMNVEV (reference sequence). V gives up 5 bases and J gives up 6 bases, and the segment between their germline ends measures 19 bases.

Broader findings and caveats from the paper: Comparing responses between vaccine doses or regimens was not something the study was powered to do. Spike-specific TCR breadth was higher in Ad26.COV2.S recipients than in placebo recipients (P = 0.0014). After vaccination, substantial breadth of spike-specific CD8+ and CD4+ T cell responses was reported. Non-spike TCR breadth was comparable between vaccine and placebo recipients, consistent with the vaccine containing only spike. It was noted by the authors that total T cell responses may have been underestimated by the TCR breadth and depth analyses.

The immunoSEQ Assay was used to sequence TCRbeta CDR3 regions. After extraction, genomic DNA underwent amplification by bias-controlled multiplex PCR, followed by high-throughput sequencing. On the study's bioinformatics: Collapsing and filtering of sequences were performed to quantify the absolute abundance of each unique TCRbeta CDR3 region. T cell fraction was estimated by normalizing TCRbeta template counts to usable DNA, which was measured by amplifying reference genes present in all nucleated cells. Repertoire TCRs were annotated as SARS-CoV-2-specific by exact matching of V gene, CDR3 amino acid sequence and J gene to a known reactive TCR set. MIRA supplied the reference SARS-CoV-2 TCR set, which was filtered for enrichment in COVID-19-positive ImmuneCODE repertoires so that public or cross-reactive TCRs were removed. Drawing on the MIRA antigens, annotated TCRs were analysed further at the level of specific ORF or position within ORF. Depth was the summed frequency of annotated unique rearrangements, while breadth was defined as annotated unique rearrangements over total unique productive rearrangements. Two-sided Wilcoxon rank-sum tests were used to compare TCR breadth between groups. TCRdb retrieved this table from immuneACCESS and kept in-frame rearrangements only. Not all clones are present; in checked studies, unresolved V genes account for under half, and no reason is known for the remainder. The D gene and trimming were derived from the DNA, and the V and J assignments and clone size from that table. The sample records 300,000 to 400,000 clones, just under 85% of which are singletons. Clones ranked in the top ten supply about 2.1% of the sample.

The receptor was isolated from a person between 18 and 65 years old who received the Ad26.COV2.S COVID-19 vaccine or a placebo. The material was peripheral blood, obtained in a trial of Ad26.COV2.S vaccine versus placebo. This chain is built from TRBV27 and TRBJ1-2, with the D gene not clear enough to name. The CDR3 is CASSPNRAVVNGYTF. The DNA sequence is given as TGTGCCAGCAGTCCCAACCGGGCCGTCGTCAATGGCTACACCTTC.